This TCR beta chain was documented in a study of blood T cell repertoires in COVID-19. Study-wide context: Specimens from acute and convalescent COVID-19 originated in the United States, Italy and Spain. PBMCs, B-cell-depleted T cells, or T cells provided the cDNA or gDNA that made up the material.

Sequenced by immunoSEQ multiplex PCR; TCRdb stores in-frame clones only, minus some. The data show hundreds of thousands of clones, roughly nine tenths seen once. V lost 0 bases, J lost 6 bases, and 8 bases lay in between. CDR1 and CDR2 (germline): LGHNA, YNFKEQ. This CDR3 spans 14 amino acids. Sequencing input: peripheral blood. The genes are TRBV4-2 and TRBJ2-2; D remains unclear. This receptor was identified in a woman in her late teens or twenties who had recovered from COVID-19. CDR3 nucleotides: TGTGCCAGCAGCCAAGAGGTCGCGGCCGGGGAGCTGTTTTTT. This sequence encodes CASSQEVAAGELFF.